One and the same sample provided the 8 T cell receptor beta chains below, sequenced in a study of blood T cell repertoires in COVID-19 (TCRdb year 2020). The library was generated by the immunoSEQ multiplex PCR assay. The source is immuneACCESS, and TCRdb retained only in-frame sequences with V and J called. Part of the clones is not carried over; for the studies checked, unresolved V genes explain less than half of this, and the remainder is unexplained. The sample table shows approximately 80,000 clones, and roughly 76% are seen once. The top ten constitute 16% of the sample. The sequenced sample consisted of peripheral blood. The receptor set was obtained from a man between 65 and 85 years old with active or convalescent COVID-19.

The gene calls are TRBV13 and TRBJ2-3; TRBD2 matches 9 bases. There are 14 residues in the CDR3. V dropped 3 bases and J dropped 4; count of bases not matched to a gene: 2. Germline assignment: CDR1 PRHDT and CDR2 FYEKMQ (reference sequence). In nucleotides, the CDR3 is TGTGCCAGCAGCTTTAGCGGGGGCTCAGATACGCAGTATTTT. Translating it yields CASSFSGGSDTQYF. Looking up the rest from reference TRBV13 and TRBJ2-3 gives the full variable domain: AAGVIQSPRHLIKEKRETATLKCYPIPRHDTVYWYQQGPGQDPQFLISFYEKMQSDKGSIPDRFSAQQFSDYHSELNMSSLELGDSALYFCASSFSGGSDTQYFGPGTRLTVL.

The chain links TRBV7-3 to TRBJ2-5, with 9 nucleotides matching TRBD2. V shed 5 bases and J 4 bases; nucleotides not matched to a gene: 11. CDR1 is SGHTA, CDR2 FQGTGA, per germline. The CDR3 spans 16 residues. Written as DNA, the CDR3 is TGTGCCAGCAGCGGTAGCGGGGGTATTCTGGGAGAGACCCAGTACTTC. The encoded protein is CASSGSGGILGETQYF. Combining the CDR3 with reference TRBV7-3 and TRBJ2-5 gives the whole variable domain GAGVSQTPSNKVTEKGKYVELRCDPISGHTALYWYRQSLGQGPEFLIYFQGTGAADDSGLPNDRFFAVRPEGSVSTLKIQRTERGDSAVYLCASSGSGGILGETQYFGPGTRLLVL.

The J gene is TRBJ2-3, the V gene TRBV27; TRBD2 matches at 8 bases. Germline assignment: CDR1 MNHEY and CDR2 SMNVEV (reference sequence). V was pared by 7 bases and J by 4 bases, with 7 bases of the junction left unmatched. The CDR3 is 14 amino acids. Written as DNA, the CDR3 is TGTGCCAGCACCCCGGGGGGGCCTTCAGATACGCAGTATTTT. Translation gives CASTPGGPSDTQYF.

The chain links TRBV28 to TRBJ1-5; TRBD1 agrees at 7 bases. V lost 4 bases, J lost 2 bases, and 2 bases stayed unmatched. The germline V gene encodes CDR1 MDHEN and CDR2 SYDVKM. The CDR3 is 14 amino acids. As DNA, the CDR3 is TGTGCCAGCAGTTCCGGACAGGGCAATCAGCCCCAGCATTTT. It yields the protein CASSSGQGNQPQHF.

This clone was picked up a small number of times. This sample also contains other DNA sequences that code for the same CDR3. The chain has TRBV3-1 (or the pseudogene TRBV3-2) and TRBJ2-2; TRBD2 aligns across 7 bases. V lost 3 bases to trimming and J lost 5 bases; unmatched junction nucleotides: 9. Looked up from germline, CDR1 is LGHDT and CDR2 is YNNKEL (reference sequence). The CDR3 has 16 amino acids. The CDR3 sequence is CASSQGGRGRTGELFF. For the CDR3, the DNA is TGTGCCAGCAGCCAGGGGGGGAGGGGACGGACCGGGGAGCTGTTTTTT.

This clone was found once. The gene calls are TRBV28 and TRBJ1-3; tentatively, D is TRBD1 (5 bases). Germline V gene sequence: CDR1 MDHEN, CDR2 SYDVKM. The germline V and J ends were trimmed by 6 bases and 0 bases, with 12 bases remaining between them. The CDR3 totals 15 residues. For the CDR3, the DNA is TGTGCCAGCAGCTCTGACAGCCCCTCTGGAAACACCATATATTTT. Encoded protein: CASSSDSPSGNTIYF.

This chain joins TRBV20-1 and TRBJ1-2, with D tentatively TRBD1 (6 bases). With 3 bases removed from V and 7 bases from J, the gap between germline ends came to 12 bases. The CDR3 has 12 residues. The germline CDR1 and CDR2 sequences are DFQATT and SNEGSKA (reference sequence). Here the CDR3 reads CSASFEGGGYTF. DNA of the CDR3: TGCAGTGCTAGTTTTGAAGGGGGTGGCTACACCTTC.

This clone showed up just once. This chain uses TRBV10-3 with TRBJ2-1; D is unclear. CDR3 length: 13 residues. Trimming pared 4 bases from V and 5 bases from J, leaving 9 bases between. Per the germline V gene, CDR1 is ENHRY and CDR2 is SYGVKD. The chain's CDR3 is CAISGTDDNEQFF. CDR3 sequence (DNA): TGTGCCATCAGTGGCACAGATGACAATGAGCAGTTCTTC.